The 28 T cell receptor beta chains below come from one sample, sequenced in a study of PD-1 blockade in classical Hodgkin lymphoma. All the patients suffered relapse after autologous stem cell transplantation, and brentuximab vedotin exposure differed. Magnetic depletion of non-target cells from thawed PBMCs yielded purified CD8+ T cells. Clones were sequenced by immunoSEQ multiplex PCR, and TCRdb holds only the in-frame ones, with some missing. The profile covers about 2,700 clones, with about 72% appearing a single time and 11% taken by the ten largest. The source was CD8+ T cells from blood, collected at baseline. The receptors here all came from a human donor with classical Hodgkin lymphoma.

This CDR3 is CASSEEGGGTQYF. As DNA, the CDR3 is TGTGCCAGCAGCGAAGAAGGGGGGGGGACCCAGTACTTC. The V call is TRBV9, the J call TRBJ2-5, with a weak D call TRBD2 (7 bases). The CDR3 loop spans 13 amino acids. Trimming took 3 bases from V and 7 from J, leaving 13 bases between them. CDR1 and CDR2 (germline): SGDLS, YYNGEE.

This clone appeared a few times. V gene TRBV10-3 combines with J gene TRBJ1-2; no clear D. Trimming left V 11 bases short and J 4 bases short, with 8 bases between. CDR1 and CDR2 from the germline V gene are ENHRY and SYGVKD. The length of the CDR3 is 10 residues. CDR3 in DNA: TGTGCCTCAAAAGGCTATGGCTACACCTTC. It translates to CASKGYGYTF.

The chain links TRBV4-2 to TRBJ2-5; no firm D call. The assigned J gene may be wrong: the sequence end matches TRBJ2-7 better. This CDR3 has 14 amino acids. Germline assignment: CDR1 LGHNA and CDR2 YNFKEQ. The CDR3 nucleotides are TGTGCCAGCAGCCAAGATTTAATGTCATACGAGCAGTACTTC. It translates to CASSQDLMSYEQYF.

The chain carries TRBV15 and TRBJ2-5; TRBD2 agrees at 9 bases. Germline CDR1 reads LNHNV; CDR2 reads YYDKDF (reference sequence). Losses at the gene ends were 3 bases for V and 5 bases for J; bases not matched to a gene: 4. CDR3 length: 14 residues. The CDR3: CATSRAGLAETQYF. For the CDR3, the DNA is TGTGCCACCAGCAGGGCCGGACTAGCGGAGACCCAGTACTTC. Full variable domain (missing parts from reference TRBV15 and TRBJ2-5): DAMVIQNPRYQVTQFGKPVTLSCSQTLNHNVMYWYQQKSSQAPKLLFHYYDKDFNNEADTPDNFQSRRPNTSFCFLDIRSPGLGDTAMYLCATSRAGLAETQYFGPGTRLLVL.

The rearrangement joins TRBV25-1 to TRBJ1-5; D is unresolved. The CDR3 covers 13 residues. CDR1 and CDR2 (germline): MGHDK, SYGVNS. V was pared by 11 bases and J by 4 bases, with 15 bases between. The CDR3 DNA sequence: TGTGCCCATTCGGAGGTGAAAAATCAGCCCCAGCATTTT. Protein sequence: CAHSEVKNQPQHF.

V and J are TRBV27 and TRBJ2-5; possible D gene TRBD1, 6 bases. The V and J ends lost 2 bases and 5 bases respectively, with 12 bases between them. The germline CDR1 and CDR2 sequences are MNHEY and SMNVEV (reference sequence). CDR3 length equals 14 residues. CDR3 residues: CASSLARGGETQYF. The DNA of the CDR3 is TGTGCCAGCAGTTTAGCCAGGGGCGGGGAGACCCAGTACTTC.

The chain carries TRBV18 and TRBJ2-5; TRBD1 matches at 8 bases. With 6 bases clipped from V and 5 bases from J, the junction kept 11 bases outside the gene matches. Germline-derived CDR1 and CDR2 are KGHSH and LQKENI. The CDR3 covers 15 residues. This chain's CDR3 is CASSPGTGGVETQYF. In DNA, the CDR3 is TGTGCCAGCTCCCCTGGGACAGGCGGGGTGGAGACCCAGTACTTC.

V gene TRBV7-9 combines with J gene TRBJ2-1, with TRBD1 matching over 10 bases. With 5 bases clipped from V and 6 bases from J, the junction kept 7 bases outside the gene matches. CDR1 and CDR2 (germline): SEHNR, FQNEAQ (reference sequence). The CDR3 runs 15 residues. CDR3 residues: CASSPSRTGGNEQFF. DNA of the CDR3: TGTGCCAGCAGCCCTAGTCGGACAGGGGGCAATGAGCAGTTCTTC.

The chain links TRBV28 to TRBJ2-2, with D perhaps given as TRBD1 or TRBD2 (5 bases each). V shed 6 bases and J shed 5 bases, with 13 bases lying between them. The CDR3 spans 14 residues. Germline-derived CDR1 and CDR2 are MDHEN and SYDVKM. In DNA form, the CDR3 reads TGTGCCAGCAGCTGGGGCACGGGGACCGGGGAGCTGTTTTTT. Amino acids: CASSWGTGTGELFF.

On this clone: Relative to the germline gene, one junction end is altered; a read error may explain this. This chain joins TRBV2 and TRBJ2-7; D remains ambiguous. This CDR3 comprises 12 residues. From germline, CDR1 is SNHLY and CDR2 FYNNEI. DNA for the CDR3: TGTGCCAGCAGGGAAGGCGTCTACGAGCAGTACTTC. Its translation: CASREGVYEQYF.

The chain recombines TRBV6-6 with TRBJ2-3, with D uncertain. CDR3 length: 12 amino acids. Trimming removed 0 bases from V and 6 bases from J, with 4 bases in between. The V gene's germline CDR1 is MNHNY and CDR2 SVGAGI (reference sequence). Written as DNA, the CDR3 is TGTGCCAGCAGTTACTCATCGGATACGCAGTATTTT. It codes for CASSYSSDTQYF.

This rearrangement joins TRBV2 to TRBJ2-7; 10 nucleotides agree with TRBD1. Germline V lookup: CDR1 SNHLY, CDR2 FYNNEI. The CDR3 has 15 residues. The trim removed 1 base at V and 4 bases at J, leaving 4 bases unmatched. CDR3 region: CASSEGPGQGYEQYF. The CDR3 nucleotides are TGTGCCAGCAGTGAAGGACCGGGACAGGGGTACGAGCAGTACTTC.

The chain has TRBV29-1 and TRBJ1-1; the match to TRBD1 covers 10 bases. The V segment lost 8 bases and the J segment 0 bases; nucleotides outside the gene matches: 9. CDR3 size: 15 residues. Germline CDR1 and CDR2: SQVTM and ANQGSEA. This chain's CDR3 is CSLWDRGLLNTEAFF. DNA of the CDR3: TGCAGCCTCTGGGACAGGGGCCTGTTGAACACTGAAGCTTTCTTT.

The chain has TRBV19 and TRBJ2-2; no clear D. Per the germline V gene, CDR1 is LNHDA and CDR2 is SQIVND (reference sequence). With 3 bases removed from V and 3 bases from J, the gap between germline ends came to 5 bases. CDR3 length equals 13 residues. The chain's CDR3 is CASSMAYTGELFF. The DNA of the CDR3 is TGTGCCAGTAGTATGGCCTACACCGGGGAGCTGTTTTTT.

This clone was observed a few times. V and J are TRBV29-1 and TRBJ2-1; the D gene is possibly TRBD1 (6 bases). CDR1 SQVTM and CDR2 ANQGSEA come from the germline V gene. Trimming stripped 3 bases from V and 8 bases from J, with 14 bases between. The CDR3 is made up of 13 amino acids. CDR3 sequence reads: CSVDPTGWHEQFF. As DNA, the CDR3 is TGCAGCGTTGACCCCACAGGGTGGCATGAGCAGTTCTTC.

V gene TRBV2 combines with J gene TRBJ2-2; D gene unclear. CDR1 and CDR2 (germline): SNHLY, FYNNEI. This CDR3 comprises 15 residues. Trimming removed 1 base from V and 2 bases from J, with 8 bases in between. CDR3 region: CASSEVPLNTGELFF. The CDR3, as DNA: TGTGCCAGCAGTGAAGTTCCACTAAACACCGGGGAGCTGTTTTTT.

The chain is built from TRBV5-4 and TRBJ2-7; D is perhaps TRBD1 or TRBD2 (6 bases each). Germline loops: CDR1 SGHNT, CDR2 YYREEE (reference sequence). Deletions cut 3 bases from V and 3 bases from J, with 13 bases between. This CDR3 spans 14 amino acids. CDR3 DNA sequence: TGTGCCAGCAGCTGGGGGGCGGACAACTACGAGCAGTACTTC. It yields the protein CASSWGADNYEQYF.

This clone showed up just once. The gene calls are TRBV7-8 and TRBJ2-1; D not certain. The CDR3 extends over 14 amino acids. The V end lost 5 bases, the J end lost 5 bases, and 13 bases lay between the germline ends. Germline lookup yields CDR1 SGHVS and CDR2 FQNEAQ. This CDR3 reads CASSLRTADNEQFF. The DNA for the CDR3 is TGTGCCAGCAGCCTGCGGACGGCGGACAATGAGCAGTTCTTC.

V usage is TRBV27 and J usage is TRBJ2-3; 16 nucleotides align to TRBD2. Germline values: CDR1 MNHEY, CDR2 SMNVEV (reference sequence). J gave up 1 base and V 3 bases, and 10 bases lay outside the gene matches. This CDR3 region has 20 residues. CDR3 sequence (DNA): TGTGCCAGCAGTTTTCTAAGGGGCGGGACTAGCGGGAGGGGCACAGATACGCAGTATTTT. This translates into CASSFLRGGTSGRGTDTQYF.

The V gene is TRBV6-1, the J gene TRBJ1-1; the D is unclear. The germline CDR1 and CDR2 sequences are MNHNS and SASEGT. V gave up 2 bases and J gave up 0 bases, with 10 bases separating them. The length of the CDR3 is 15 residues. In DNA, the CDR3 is TGTGCCAGCAGTGAATTCGGCATTATGAACACTGAAGCTTTCTTT. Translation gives CASSEFGIMNTEAFF.

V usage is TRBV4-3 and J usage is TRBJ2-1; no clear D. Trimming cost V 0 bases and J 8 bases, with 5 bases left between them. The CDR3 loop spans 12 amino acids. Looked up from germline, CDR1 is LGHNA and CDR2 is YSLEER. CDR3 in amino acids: CASSQDWDEQFF. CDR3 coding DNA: TGCGCCAGCAGCCAAGATTGGGATGAGCAGTTCTTC.

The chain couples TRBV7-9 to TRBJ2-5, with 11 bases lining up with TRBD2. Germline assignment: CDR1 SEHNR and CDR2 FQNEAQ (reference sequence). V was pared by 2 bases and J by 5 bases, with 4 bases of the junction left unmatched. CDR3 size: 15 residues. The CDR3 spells CASSLILAGEETQYF. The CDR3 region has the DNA TGTGCCAGCAGCTTAATACTAGCGGGAGAGGAGACCCAGTACTTC.

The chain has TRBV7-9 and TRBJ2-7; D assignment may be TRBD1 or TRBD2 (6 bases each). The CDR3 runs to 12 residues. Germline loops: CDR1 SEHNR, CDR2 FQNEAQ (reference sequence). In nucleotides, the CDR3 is TGTGCGGCATCGGGGGCATCCTACGAGCAGTACTTC. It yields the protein CAASGASYEQYF.

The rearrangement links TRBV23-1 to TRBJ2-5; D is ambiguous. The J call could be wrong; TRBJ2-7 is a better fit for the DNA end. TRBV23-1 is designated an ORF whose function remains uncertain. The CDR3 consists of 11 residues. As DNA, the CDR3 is TGCGCCAGCCAGGCGCTTGACGAGCAGTACTTC. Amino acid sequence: CASQALDEQYF.

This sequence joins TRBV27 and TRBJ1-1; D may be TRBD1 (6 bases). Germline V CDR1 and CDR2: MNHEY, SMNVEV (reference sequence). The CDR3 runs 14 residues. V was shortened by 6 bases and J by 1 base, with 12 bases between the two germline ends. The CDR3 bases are TGTGCCAGCAGCGTAGGGGGGGCGAACACTGAAGCTTTCTTT. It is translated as CASSVGGANTEAFF.

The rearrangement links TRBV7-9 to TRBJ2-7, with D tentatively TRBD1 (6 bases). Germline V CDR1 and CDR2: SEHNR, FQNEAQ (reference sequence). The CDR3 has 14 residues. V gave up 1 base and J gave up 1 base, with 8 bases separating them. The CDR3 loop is CASSLVDRSYEQYF. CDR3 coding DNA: TGTGCCAGCAGCTTAGTCGACAGGTCCTACGAGCAGTACTTC.

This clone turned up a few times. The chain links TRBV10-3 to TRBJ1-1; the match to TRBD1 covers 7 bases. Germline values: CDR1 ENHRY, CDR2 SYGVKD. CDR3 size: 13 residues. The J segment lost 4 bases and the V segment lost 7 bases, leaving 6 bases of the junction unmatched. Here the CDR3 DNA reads TGTGCCATCATCGACAGGGAATTCACTGAAGCTTTCTTT. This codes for CAIIDREFTEAFF.

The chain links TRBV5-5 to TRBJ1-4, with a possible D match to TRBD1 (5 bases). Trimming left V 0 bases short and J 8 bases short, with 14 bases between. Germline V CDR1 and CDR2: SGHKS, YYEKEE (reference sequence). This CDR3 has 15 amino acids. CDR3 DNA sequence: TGTGCCAGCAGCTTGGTCCCCAGGGCTGGAGAAAAACTGTTTTTT. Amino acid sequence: CASSLVPRAGEKLFF.